The clone carrying this TCR beta chain has at least ten counts. Its cognate antigen is unknown. TCRdb analysed the reads with MiXCR anew, one entry per CDR3 protein. The sample lists about 920,000 distinct CDR3 sequences, 31% occurring once. The sample is drawn from a study of T cell repertoires in cytomegalovirus infection. The CDR3 contains 14 residues. The V gene lost 5 bases and the J gene lost 6 bases, with 13 bases spanning the gap. In germline, CDR1 is SGHVS, CDR2 FQNEAQ. This specimen was cultured CD8+ T cells from PBMCs, taken from culture after CMV antigen stimulation. This clonotype was sampled from a human donor in good health (CMV status not recorded). Some clones in this sample may be carry-over from other donors' samples. The J gene is TRBJ2-2, the V gene TRBV7-8; tentatively, D is TRBD1 or TRBD2 (6 bases each). CDR3 residues: CASSASRGAGELFF. The DNA for the CDR3 is TGTGCCAGCAGCGCCTCAAGGGGGGCCGGGGAGCTGTTTTTT.